This record looks at one TCR beta chain sequence and its context. Its antigen is unidentified. A CD45RO-CCR7+CD27+CD95- phenotype identified naive CD8+ T cells. In preparing the TRB cDNA libraries, 5' RACE with UMI labels was used. TCRdb reworked the 5' RACE reads into one entry per CDR3 protein, no DNA. The sample table includes about 82,000 distinct CDR3 sequences. This sample is drawn from a study of CXCR3-negative and CXCR3-positive naive CD8 T cells. Study-wide results and caveats: Diversity in memory CD8+ cells fell much lower than the comparably high levels seen in both naive subsets. Freshly isolated PBMCs were used in most assays, given partial CXCR3 loss after freezing.

Germline CDR1 ENHRY, CDR2 SYGVKD. The CDR3 loop spans 14 amino acids. Sequenced: naive CXCR3- CD8+ T cells from blood. As to subset: CD45RO-CCR7+CD27+CD95- naive CD8+ T cells lacking CXCR3 (TNR3-). The rearrangement uses TRBV10-3 and TRBJ2-3; TCRdb's D call, TRBD1, is unchecked because there is no DNA. The TCR sequence derives from a human donor in good health. Some clones in this sample may be carry-over from other donors' samples. This chain's CDR3 is CAISESNRDSTQYF.